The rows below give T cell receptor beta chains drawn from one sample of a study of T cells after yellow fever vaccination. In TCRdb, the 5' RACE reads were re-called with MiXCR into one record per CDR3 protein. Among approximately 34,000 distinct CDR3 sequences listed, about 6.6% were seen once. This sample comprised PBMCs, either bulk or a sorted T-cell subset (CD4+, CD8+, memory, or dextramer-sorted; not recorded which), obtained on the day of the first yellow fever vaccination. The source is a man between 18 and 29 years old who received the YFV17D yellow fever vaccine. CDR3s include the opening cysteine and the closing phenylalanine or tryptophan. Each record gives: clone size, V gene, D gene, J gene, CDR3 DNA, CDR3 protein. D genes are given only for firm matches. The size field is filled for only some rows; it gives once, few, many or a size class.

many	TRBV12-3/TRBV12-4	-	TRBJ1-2	TGTGCCAGCAGTTTAGGGGGAGTCTATGGCTACACCTTC	CASSLGGVYGYTF
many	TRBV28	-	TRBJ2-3	TGTGCCAGCAGTTTTGGAGGGCGGACCACAGATACGCAGTATTTT	CASSFGGRTTDTQYF
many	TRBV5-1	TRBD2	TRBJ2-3	TGCGCCAGCAGCACCTCCTTAGCGGGGGTAACAGATACGCAGTATTTT	CASSTSLAGVTDTQYF
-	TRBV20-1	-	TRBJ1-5	TGCAGTGCTATAGTGGACAGCCATCAGCCCCAGCATTTT	CSAIVDSHQPQHF
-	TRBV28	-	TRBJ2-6	TGTGCCAGCAGTTTAACCCGCACTAGTACCGGGGCCAACGTCCTGACTTTC	CASSLTRTSTGANVLTF
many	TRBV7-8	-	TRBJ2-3	TGTGCCAGCAGCTTAGCCAAGGGGGGACGCGATACGCAGTATTTT	CASSLAKGGRDTQYF
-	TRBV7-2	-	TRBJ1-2	TGTGCCAGCAGCTTAGCCAGGACAGACCTGTATGGCTACACCTTC	CASSLARTDLYGYTF
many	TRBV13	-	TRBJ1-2	TGTGCCAGCAGCTTCAGGGGTAACTATGGCTACACCTTC	CASSFRGNYGYTF
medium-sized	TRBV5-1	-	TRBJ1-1	TGCGCCAGCAGCTCCGGACAGCCGAACACTGAAGCTTTCTTT	CASSSGQPNTEAFF
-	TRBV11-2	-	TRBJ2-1	TGTGCCAGCAGCTCAGGTCAGGGCTCCTACAATGAGCAGTTCTTC	CASSSGQGSYNEQFF
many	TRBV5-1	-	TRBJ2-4	TGCGCCAGCAGCTTGGATTCGTCTCTAGGAAACATTCAGTACTTC	CASSLDSSLGNIQYF
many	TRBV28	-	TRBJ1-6	TGTGCCACCGCTTCGGATAATTCACCCCTCCACTTT	CATASDNSPLHF
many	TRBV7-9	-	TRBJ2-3	TGTGCCAGGCAGGCCATCCGAGGCACAGATACGCAGTATTTT	CARQAIRGTDTQYF
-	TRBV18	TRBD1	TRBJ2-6	TGTGCCAGCTCACTGGGACAGGGAGCCTCTGGGGCCAACGTCCTGACTTTC	CASSLGQGASGANVLTF
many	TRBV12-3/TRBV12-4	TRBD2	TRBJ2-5	TGTGCCAGCAGTCCGACTAGCGGGGGTTTGGCCCAGTACTTC	CASSPTSGGLAQYF
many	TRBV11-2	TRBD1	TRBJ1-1	TGTGCCAGCAGCTTCAGGGGGGGCCTAACTGAAGCTTTCTTT	CASSFRGGLTEAFF
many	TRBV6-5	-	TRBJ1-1	TGTGCCAGCAGTTACTCAGGGGGCACTGAAGCTTTCTTT	CASSYSGGTEAFF
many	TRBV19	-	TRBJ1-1	TGTGCCAGTACCCCGGGACACATGAACACTGAAGCTTTCTTT	CASTPGHMNTEAFF
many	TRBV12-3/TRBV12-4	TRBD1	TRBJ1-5	TGTGCCAGCGGGACAGGGGGCAATCAGCCCCAGCATTTT	CASGTGGNQPQHF
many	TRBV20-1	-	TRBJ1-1	TGCAGTGCTAGAGCCCTTGACAGAAACACTGAAGCTTTCTTT	CSARALDRNTEAFF
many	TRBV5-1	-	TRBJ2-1	TGCGCCAGCAGCTTGGATCTAGGGGGGGGCCGTGAGCAGTTCTTC	CASSLDLGGGREQFF
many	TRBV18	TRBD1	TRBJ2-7	TGTGCCAGCTCAGCAGCCGGGACAGGGGATTACGAGCAGTACTTC	CASSAAGTGDYEQYF
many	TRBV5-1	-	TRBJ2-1	TGCGCCAGCAGCCCGGACAGAGCGGGCGAGCAGTTCTTC	CASSPDRAGEQFF
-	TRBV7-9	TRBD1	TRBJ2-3	TGTGCCAGCAGCCAGCTGGGGACAGGGGTTATGGATACGCAGTATTTT	CASSQLGTGVMDTQYF
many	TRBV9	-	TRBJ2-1	TGTGCCAGCAGCCCGTCCGGGACTTATTCGTCCAATGAGCAGTTCTTC	CASSPSGTYSSNEQFF
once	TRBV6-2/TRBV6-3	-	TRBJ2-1	TGTGCCAGCAGTTACGGTAGGCGGGGGCTAAAAAGGGAAGTGGATTACAATGAGCAGTTCTTC	CASSYGRRGLKREVDYNEQFF
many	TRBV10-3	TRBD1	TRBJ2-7	TGTGCCATCAGGGTTTCGGGACAGGGGTACGAGCAGTACTTC	CAIRVSGQGYEQYF
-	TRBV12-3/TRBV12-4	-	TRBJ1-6	TGTGCCAGCAGGGTTACAGGGAGGGGTCGGTCACCCCTCCACTTT	CASRVTGRGRSPLHF
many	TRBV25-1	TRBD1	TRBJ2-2	TGTGCCACCCTTCGGGAAGGGACAGCTAACACCGGGGAGCTGTTTTTT	CATLREGTANTGELFF
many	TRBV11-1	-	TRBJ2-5	TGTGCCAGCAGCTTAAAAACAGGGTTTGAGACCCAGTACTTC	CASSLKTGFETQYF
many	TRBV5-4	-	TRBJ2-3	TGTGCCAGCAGCCAAAGCACAGATACGCAGTATTTT	CASSQSTDTQYF
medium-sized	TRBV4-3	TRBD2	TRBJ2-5	TGCGCCAGCAGCCAAGAGCGGGGGGGCCAAGAGACCCAGTACTTC	CASSQERGGQETQYF
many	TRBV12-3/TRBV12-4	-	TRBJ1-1	TGTGCCAGCAGTCCCATGGATCTCCATGAAGCTTTCTTT	CASSPMDLHEAFF
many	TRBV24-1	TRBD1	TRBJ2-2	TGTGCCACCAGTGATCCCTCAGGGGGTTACAGCGGGGAGCTGTTTTTT	CATSDPSGGYSGELFF
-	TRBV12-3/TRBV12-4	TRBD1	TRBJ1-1	TGTGCCAGCAGTTTAGAGGGGGCAAACACTGAAGCTTTCTTT	CASSLEGANTEAFF
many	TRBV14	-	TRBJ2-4	TGTGCCAGCAGCCAGTGGAGGGTAAAAGCCAAAAACATTCAGTACTTC	CASSQWRVKAKNIQYF
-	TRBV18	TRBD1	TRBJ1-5	TGTGCCAGCTCACCGGACAGGGGGAAGAATCAGCCCCAGCATTTT	CASSPDRGKNQPQHF
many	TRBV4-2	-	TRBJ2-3	TGTGCCAGCAGCCAAGCGGTAGCTGCTAGCGGCACAGATACGCAGTATTTT	CASSQAVAASGTDTQYF
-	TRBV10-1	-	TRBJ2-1	TGCGCCAGCAGTGCCTCTCAATTAGGGGAGCAGTTCTTC	CASSASQLGEQFF
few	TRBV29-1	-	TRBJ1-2	TGCAGCGTTGAAGATCCCTGGGGCGGGTGGAACTTC	CSVEDPWGGWNF
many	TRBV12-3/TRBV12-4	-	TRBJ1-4	TGTGCCAGCAGCAAGGCAGGGTTGGGGGAAAAACTGTTTTTT	CASSKAGLGEKLFF
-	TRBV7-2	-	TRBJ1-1	TGTGCCAGCAGCCCGGCCAGGGATAAGACTGAAGCGTTCTTT	CASSPARDKTEAFF
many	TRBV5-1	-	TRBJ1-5	TGCGCCAGCAGTTTGGACGGCAATCAGCCCCAGCATTTT	CASSLDGNQPQHF
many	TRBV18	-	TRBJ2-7	TGTGCCAGCTCACGCGAATCCTACGAGCAGTACTTC	CASSRESYEQYF
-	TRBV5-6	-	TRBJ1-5	TGTGCCAGCAGCATCGGTCCAGGCCTAAATCAGCCCCAGCATTTT	CASSIGPGLNQPQHF
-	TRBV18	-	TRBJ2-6	TGTGCCAGCTCACCGACAGTCGGGTCAAGCTCTGGGGCCAACGTCCTGACTTTC	CASSPTVGSSSGANVLTF
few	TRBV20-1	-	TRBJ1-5	TGCAGTGCTAGACCCGGACAGTTTCGCAATCAGCCCCAGCATTTT	CSARPGQFRNQPQHF
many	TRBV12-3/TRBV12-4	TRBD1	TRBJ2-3	TGTGCCAGCAGTCTCGATCGACAGGGGAGCACAGATACGCAGTATTTT	CASSLDRQGSTDTQYF
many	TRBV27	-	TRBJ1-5	TGTGCCAGCAGTTGGGGGAGCAATCAGCCCCAGCATTTT	CASSWGSNQPQHF